This is a list of T cell receptor beta chains from one sample in a study of T cell changes during pregnancy in multiple sclerosis. Profiling relied on immunoSEQ multiplex PCR, and the TCRdb table lists in-frame clones only, not all of them. This table has some 55,000 clones, around nine tenths appearing once. Sequencing input: peripheral blood from another person, used as feeder cells. The receptor set was obtained from a human donor whose cells served as feeder cells for cultures in a pregnancy study. Each CDR3 is given with its conserved first and last residue. Fields, in order: D gene, V gene, J gene, clone size, CDR3 DNA, CDR3 protein. A D gene is named only where the DNA matches it firmly. Size is omitted from some rows. Given values are once, few, many or a class for expanded clones.

d_gene: .; v_gene: TRBV25-1; j_gene: TRBJ1-1; abundance: .; CDR3nt: TGTGCCAGCAGCCGGGAACACAAGAACACTGAAGCTTTCTTT; CDR3aa: CASSREHKNTEAFF
d_gene: .; v_gene: TRBV9; j_gene: TRBJ1-2; abundance: .; CDR3nt: TGTGCCAGCAGCAAAGGTGGGGCTGGAGGCTATGGCTACACCTTC; CDR3aa: CASSKGGAGGYGYTF
d_gene: TRBD2; v_gene: TRBV5-1; j_gene: TRBJ2-5; abundance: .; CDR3nt: TGCGCCAGCAGCAAAGGGACTAGCGGAAGCCAAGAGACCCAGTACTTC; CDR3aa: CASSKGTSGSQETQYF
d_gene: .; v_gene: TRBV2; j_gene: TRBJ2-7; abundance: .; CDR3nt: TGTGCCAGCAGTGCCCAGGGGTACGAGCAGTACTTC; CDR3aa: CASSAQGYEQYF
d_gene: .; v_gene: TRBV7-9; j_gene: TRBJ1-4; abundance: .; CDR3nt: TGTGCCAGCAGCTTAGGGGGATCTAATGAAAAACTGTTTTTT; CDR3aa: CASSLGGSNEKLFF
d_gene: .; v_gene: TRBV30; j_gene: TRBJ1-4; abundance: .; CDR3nt: TGTGCCTGGCTGGAAAAGAGGTGGGTTTCAACTAATGAAAAACTGTTTTTT; CDR3aa: CAWLEKRWVSTNEKLFF
d_gene: TRBD1; v_gene: TRBV28; j_gene: TRBJ2-7; abundance: .; CDR3nt: TGTGCCAGCAGGGGGGGGGACAGGGACCCCTACGAGCAGTACTTC; CDR3aa: CASRGGDRDPYEQYF
d_gene: TRBD1; v_gene: TRBV6-5; j_gene: TRBJ1-1; abundance: .; CDR3nt: TGTGCCAGCAGTCGCAGACAGGGTGGCACTGAAGCTTTCTTT; CDR3aa: CASSRRQGGTEAFF
d_gene: .; v_gene: TRBV27; j_gene: TRBJ2-2; abundance: .; CDR3nt: TGTGCCAGCAGTCCATCCCTTGGGGGTACGAACACCGGGGAGCTGTTTTTT; CDR3aa: CASSPSLGGTNTGELFF
d_gene: .; v_gene: TRBV4-1; j_gene: TRBJ1-4; abundance: .; CDR3nt: TGCGCCAGCAGCCAAGGCCCCGGGAAATCTGAGAAACTGTTTTTT; CDR3aa: CASSQGPGKSEKLFF
d_gene: .; v_gene: TRBV19; j_gene: TRBJ2-7; abundance: .; CDR3nt: TGTGCCAGTAGTATAGATTTCGCGGGTTCCTCCTACGAGCAGTACTTC; CDR3aa: CASSIDFAGSSYEQYF
d_gene: TRBD1; v_gene: TRBV7-9; j_gene: TRBJ2-1; abundance: .; CDR3nt: TGTGCCAGCAGCGGGGACAGGGGGAAGGTCAGGCACAATGAGCAGTTCTTC; CDR3aa: CASSGDRGKVRHNEQFF
d_gene: TRBD1; v_gene: TRBV27; j_gene: TRBJ1-6; abundance: .; CDR3nt: TGTGCCAGCAGTCCGTTTGGACAGGGAAGCTCACCCCTCCACTTT; CDR3aa: CASSPFGQGSSPLHF
d_gene: .; v_gene: TRBV28; j_gene: TRBJ1-1; abundance: .; CDR3nt: TGTGCCAGCAGCCCCTTATCCGTCGCTTTCTTT; CDR3aa: CASSPLSVAFF
d_gene: .; v_gene: TRBV6-6; j_gene: TRBJ1-1; abundance: .; CDR3nt: TGTGCCAGCAGCCTCCCACAGGGCGGTTCGAACACTGAAGCTTTCTTT; CDR3aa: CASSLPQGGSNTEAFF
d_gene: .; v_gene: TRBV4-2; j_gene: TRBJ2-2; abundance: .; CDR3nt: TGTGCCAGCAGCCCGGGGCAAAGCAACACCGGGGAGCTGTTTTTT; CDR3aa: CASSPGQSNTGELFF
d_gene: .; v_gene: TRBV10-3; j_gene: TRBJ2-6; abundance: .; CDR3nt: TGTGCCATCAGTGAGTCTGGCTCTGGGGCCAACGTCCTGACTTTC; CDR3aa: CAISESGSGANVLTF
d_gene: .; v_gene: TRBV6-5; j_gene: TRBJ2-3; abundance: .; CDR3nt: TGTGCCAGCAGTGCTATGGGGGATACGCAGTATTTT; CDR3aa: CASSAMGDTQYF
d_gene: TRBD1; v_gene: TRBV9; j_gene: TRBJ1-5; abundance: .; CDR3nt: TGTGCCAGCAGCACTCAGACAGGGGGCGTCGATCAGCCCCAGCATTTT; CDR3aa: CASSTQTGGVDQPQHF
d_gene: .; v_gene: TRBV28; j_gene: TRBJ1-2; abundance: .; CDR3nt: TGTGCCAGCACCTACATGGGGACGGGAAAGCCTTCTAACTATGGCTACACCTTC; CDR3aa: CASTYMGTGKPSNYGYTF
d_gene: TRBD1; v_gene: TRBV28; j_gene: TRBJ1-1; abundance: once; CDR3nt: TGTGCCAGCCCGGGACAGGGTGGCACTGAAGCTTTCTTT; CDR3aa: CASPGQGGTEAFF
d_gene: TRBD2; v_gene: TRBV30; j_gene: TRBJ2-1; abundance: .; CDR3nt: TGTGCCTGGAGTGTCAGGACTAGACAGTTCTTC; CDR3aa: CAWSVRTRQFF
d_gene: .; v_gene: TRBV5-6; j_gene: TRBJ2-1; abundance: .; CDR3nt: TGTGCCAGCAGCTTCGGACAGCCGGTCAATGAGCAGTTCTTC; CDR3aa: CASSFGQPVNEQFF